Sequencing of this TCR beta chain was carried out in a study of cytomegalovirus exposure and HLA in healthy donors. Study context: The 120 validation repertoires and the approximately 670 first-cohort repertoires shared a platform, a later analysis reported. The study, taken as a whole, reports: In vitro confirmation showed three CMV-associated chains to be CMV antigen specific. The majority of TCR sequences were rare, yet some public TCRs appeared in many donors. Clusters of TCRs from the first cohort tended to co-occur in the roughly 120 validation repertoires (as a later analysis found).

Sequencing used immunoSEQ multiplex PCR; TCRdb keeps in-frame clones, though not all of them. The sample lists 350,000 or so clones; 80% to 90% were seen once. Points on this clone: Its antigen is unknown.

The J segment lost 3 bases and the V segment lost 1 base, leaving 7 bases of the junction unmatched. The CDR3 runs to 15 residues. The germline CDR1 and CDR2 sequences are SGHDT and YYEEEE. This receptor was taken from a woman aged 18-29 years in good health and CMV-seronegative. The sequenced sample was PBMCs. The rearrangement links TRBV5-6 to TRBJ2-7; TRBD1 agrees at 7 bases. The DNA for the CDR3 is TGTGCCAGCAGCTTGTTGTCCCGGACAGGCTACGAGCAGTACTTC. Translation: CASSLLSRTGYEQYF.